Shown below are 17 T cell receptor beta chains from a single sample sequenced in a study of T cells in Graves' hyperthyroidism and ophthalmopathy. Researchers amplified the TCR beta CDR3 regions from RNA transcripts. An initial round of RT-PCR targeting the TCR CDR3 relied on the HTBI primer set. One entry per CDR3 protein, called by TCRdb with MiXCR from the multiplex PCR reads. The data show more than 500,000 distinct CDR3 sequences, with approximately 48% seen just once and about two fifths held by the top ten. The material sequenced was peripheral blood or thyroid tissue (not recorded which). The receptors derive from an adult woman with Graves' disease, either hyperthyroidism or ophthalmopathy (not recorded which).

This clonotype was seen ten or more times. The chain is built from TRBV2 and TRBJ1-1; a weak D match, TRBD1 (5 bases). The ends were cut back, 6 bases at V and 2 bases at J, with 13 bases in the middle. Germline V gives CDR1 SNHLY, CDR2 FYNNEI. The CDR3 totals 14 residues. CDR3 sequence reads: CASRFDSSNTEAFF. The CDR3 nucleotides read TGTGCCAGCAGGTTCGACAGTTCTAACACTGAAGCTTTCTTT.

The V and J genes are TRBV10-3 and TRBJ2-2; perhaps D is TRBD1 or TRBD2 (6 bases each). The V gene lost 10 bases and the J gene lost 3 bases, with 12 bases spanning the gap. This CDR3 has 13 amino acids. Germline values: CDR1 ENHRY, CDR2 SYGVKD. The CDR3 protein is CATGRGDTGELFF. The CDR3 DNA sequence: TGTGCCACGGGAAGGGGGGACACCGGGGAGCTGTTTTTT.

This clonotype was recorded only once. The V call is TRBV6-6, the J call TRBJ2-6, with D uncertain. V dropped 2 bases and J dropped 4 bases, with 6 bases sitting between them. The CDR3 loop spans 14 amino acids. The germline V gene has CDR1 MNHNY and CDR2 SVGAGI (reference sequence). This CDR3 is CASSYPPGANVLTF. In DNA, the CDR3 is TGTGCCAGCAGTTACCCCCCAGGGGCCAACGTCCTGACTTTC.

This clonotype was observed at least ten times. V usage is TRBV28 and J usage is TRBJ2-5; 12 nucleotides line up with TRBD2. Germline assignment: CDR1 MDHEN and CDR2 SYDVKM. The CDR3 sequence is 13 residues long. Losses at the gene ends were 7 bases for V and 7 bases for J; bases not matched to a gene: 4. CDR3: CASKGGLAGTQYF. In DNA, the CDR3 is TGTGCCAGCAAGGGGGGACTAGCGGGGACCCAGTACTTC.

The V gene is TRBV4-1, the J gene TRBJ1-1, with no clear D. Per the germline V gene, CDR1 is MGHRA and CDR2 is YSYEKL. CDR3 size: 14 residues. V was clipped by 2 bases and J by 3 bases, with 10 bases between them. CDR3 amino acids: CASSQREGDTEAFF. CDR3 nucleotide sequence: TGCGCCAGCAGCCAAAGGGAGGGAGACACTGAAGCTTTCTTT.

In this sample, this clonotype turned up a few times. The genes are TRBV3-1 and TRBJ2-2; D not certain. The ends were cut back, 0 bases at V and 10 bases at J, with 15 bases in the middle. This CDR3 region has 15 residues. From germline, CDR1 is LGHDT and CDR2 YNNKEL (reference sequence). In DNA form, the CDR3 reads TGTGCCAGCAGCCAAGACCTTCTTTTCGGGCAGGAGCTGTTTTTT. Encoded protein: CASSQDLLFGQELFF. Using reference TRBV3-1 and TRBJ2-2 for the parts outside the CDR3, the full variable domain is DTAVSQTPKYLVTQMGNDKSIKCEQNLGHDTMYWYKQDSKKFLKIMFSYNNKELIINETVPNRFSPKSPDKAHLNLHINSLELGDSAVYFCASSQDLLFGQELFFGEGSRLTVL.

This chain connects TRBV15 to TRBJ2-3, with 9 bases lining up with TRBD2. Losses at the gene ends were 2 bases for V and 2 bases for J; bases not matched to a gene: 11. The CDR3 has 18 residues. CDR1 and CDR2 (germline): LNHNV, YYDKDF (reference sequence). CDR3 region: CATSRRHASGVLTDTQYF. CDR3 nucleotides: TGTGCCACCAGCAGACGACATGCTAGCGGGGTTCTCACAGATACGCAGTATTTT.

This clonotype showed up many times. This chain links TRBV7-9 with TRBJ1-1; unclear D gene. The CDR3 has 13 amino acids. V lost 0 bases and J 7 bases, leaving 9 bases between the germline ends. The germline gives CDR1 SEHNR, CDR2 FQNEAQ (reference sequence). For the CDR3, the DNA is TGTGCCAGCAGCTTAGCGGCAGCGAATGAAGCTTTCTTT. As protein: CASSLAAANEAFF.

The CDR3 sequence: CASTKQETQYF. The CDR3 DNA reads TGTGCCAGCACCAAGCAAGAGACCCAGTACTTC. The rearrangement joins TRBV7-2 to TRBJ2-5; D is ambiguous. V gave up 7 bases and J gave up 2 bases, with 5 bases separating them. This CDR3 contains 11 residues. Germline CDR1 SGHTA, CDR2 FQGNSA. The full variable domain, completed using reference TRBV7-2 and TRBJ2-5, is GAGVSQSPSNKVTEKGKDVELRCDPISGHTALYWYRQSLGQGLEFLIYFQGNSAPDKSGLPSDRFSAERTGGSVSTLTIQRTQQEDSAVYLCASTKQETQYFGPGTRLLVL.

The chain recombines TRBV15 with TRBJ2-5; TRBD2 matches at 8 bases. The assigned J gene may be wrong: the sequence end matches TRBJ2-1 better. The CDR3 sequence is 15 residues long. The germline CDR1 and CDR2 sequences are LNHNV and YYDKDF (reference sequence). The CDR3 is CATSRERLAHNEQFF. CDR3 DNA sequence: TGTGCCACCAGCAGAGAGCGACTAGCGCACAATGAGCAGTTCTTC.

This clonotype has at least ten counts. The rearrangement links TRBV6-5 to TRBJ1-1; no clear D. Trimming took 7 bases from V and 3 from J, leaving 12 bases between them. The CDR3 extends over 13 amino acids. Germline CDR1 MNHEY, CDR2 SVGAGI. CDR3 sequence reads: CASIRDGDTEAFF. As DNA, the CDR3 is TGTGCCAGCATCAGAGACGGAGACACTGAAGCTTTCTTT.

In this sample, this clonotype turned up a few times. The chain links TRBV28 to TRBJ2-5; TRBD2 agrees at 8 bases. From germline, CDR1 is MDHEN and CDR2 SYDVKM. The trim removed 1 base at V and 3 bases at J, leaving 4 bases unmatched. CDR3 length: 15 residues. This CDR3 is CASSLSYGGEETQYF. The CDR3 bases are TGTGCCAGCAGTTTATCCTACGGGGGGGAAGAGACCCAGTACTTC.

This chain connects TRBV7-8 to TRBJ1-6, with D maybe TRBD1 (5 bases). The CDR3 consists of 15 residues. Trimming pared 5 bases from V and 3 bases from J, leaving 11 bases between. The germline CDR1 and CDR2 sequences are SGHVS and FQNEAQ. CDR3 in DNA: TGTGCCAGCAGCCTCGACAGAGACTATAATTCACCCCTCCACTTT. Translating it yields CASSLDRDYNSPLHF.

This clonotype was found a few times. The chain joins TRBV20-1 to TRBJ2-5; possibly TRBD1 or TRBD2 for D (5 bases each). This CDR3 spans 13 amino acids. CDR1 is DFQATT, CDR2 SNEGSKA, per germline (reference sequence). V shed 3 bases and J shed 3 bases, with 11 bases lying between them. This chain's CDR3 is CSARGERKETQYF. The CDR3 DNA sequence: TGCAGTGCTAGGGGGGAGCGGAAAGAGACCCAGTACTTC.

V and J are TRBV6-5 and TRBJ1-6, with 7 nucleotides matching TRBD1. The CDR3 extends over 15 amino acids. Germline V gene sequence: CDR1 MNHEY, CDR2 SVGAGI. V was pared by 5 bases and J by 8 bases, with 9 bases of the junction left unmatched. Here the CDR3 reads CASSRQGRVDSPLHF. CDR3 nucleotides: TGTGCCAGCAGTCGACAGGGCAGGGTTGATTCACCCCTCCACTTT.

The CDR3 bases are TGTGCCACTCGTGCCTTAAGGGGAGACGCTTTCTTT. It translates to CATRALRGDAFF. The chain employs TRBV2 and TRBJ1-1, with D possibly being TRBD1 (5 bases). The CDR3 totals 12 residues. V was cut by 10 bases and J by 11 bases, with 20 bases left in between. The germline V gene encodes CDR1 SNHLY and CDR2 FYNNEI.

This clonotype was counted a few times. It may be a read error: a sequence one base away is much more abundant. The chain employs TRBV20-1 and TRBJ1-5, with D possibly matching TRBD1 (5 bases). Germline V gives CDR1 DFQATT, CDR2 SNEGSKA (reference sequence). This CDR3 spans 13 amino acids. CDR3 amino acids: CNASNGASQPQHF. CDR3 in DNA: TGCAATGCTAGTAACGGGGCGAGTCAGCCCCAGCATTTT.